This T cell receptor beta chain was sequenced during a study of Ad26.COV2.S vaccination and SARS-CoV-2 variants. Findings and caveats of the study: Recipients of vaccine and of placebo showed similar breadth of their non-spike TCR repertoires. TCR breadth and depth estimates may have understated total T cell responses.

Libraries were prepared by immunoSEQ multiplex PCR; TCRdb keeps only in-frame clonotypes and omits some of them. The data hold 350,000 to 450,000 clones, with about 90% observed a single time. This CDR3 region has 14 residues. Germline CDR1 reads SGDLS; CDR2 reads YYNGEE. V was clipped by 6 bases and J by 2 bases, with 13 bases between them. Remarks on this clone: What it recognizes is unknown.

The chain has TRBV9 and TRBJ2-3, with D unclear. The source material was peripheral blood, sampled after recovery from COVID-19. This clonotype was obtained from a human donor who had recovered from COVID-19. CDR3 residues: CASTRGRVTDTQYF. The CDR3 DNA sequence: TGTGCCAGCACACGCGGAAGAGTCACAGATACGCAGTATTTT.